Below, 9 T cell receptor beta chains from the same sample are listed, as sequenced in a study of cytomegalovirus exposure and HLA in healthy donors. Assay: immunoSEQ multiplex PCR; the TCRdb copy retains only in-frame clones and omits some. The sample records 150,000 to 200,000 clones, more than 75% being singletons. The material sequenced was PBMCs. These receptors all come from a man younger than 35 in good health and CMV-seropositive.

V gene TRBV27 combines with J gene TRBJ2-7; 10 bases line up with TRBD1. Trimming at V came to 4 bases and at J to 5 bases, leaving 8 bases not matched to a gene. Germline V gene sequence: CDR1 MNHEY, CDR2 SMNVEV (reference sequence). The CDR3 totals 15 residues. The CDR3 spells CASSSQTGTGDEQYF. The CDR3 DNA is TGTGCCAGCAGTTCCCAAACCGGGACAGGGGACGAGCAGTACTTC.

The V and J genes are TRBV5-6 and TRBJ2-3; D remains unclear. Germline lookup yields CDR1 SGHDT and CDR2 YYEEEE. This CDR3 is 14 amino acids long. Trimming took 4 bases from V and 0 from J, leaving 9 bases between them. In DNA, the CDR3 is TGTGCCAGCAGCACGGGTACTAGCACAGATACGCAGTATTTT. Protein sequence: CASSTGTSTDTQYF.

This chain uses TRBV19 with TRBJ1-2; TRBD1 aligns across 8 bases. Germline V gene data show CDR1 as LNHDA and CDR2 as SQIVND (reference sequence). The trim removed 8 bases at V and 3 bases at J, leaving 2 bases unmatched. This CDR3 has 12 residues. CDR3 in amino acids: CASSDRDYGYTF. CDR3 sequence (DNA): TGTGCCAGTTCGGACAGGGACTATGGCTACACCTTC.

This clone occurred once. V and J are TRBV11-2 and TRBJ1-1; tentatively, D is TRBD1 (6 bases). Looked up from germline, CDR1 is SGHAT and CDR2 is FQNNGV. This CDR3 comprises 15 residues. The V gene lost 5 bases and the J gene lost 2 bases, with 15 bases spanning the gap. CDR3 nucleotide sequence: TGTGCCAGCAGCCCCGCCGGGACACTCAACACTGAAGCTTTCTTT. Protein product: CASSPAGTLNTEAFF.

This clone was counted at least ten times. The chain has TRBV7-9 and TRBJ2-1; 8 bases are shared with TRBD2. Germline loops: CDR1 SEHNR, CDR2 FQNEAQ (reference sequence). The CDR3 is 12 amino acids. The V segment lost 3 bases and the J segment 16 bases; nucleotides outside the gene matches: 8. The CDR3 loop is CASSLAGTSYFF. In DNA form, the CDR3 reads TGTGCCAGCAGCTTGGCCGGGACTAGTTATTTCTTC.

The CDR3 is CASSQGHPNTGELFF. DNA of the CDR3: TGCGCCAGCAGCCAAGGACACCCGAACACCGGGGAGCTGTTTTTT. The J gene is TRBJ2-2, the V gene TRBV4-1; D call uncertain. V gave up 1 base and J gave up 0 bases, with 6 bases separating them. Germline V gene sequence: CDR1 MGHRA, CDR2 YSYEKL. This CDR3 comprises 15 residues.

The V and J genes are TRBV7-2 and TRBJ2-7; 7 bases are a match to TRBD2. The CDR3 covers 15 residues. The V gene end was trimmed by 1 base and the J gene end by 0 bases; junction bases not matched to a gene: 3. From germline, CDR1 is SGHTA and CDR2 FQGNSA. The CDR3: CASSLVAGSSYEQYF. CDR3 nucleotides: TGTGCCAGCAGCTTAGTAGCGGGTAGCTCCTACGAGCAGTACTTC.

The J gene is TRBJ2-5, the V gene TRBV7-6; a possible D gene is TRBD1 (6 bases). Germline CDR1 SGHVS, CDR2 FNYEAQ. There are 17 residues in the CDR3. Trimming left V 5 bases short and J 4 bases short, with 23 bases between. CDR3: CASSPRTASYVGETQYF. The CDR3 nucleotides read TGTGCCAGCAGCCCCCGGACAGCTTCTTACGTGGGAGAGACCCAGTACTTC.

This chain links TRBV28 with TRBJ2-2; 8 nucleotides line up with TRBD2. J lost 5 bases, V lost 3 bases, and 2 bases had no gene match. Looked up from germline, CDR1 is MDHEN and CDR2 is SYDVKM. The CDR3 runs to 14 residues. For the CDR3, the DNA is TGTGCCAGCAGTTTCGGGGGGGGAACCGGGGAGCTGTTTTTT. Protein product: CASSFGGGTGELFF.